The 29 T cell receptor beta chains given below trace back to one sample, sequenced in a study of T cells after yellow fever vaccination. One entry per CDR3 protein, called by TCRdb with MiXCR from the 5' RACE reads. The table records fewer than 500,000 distinct CDR3 sequences, about 17% of them present only once. Specimen: PBMCs, collected before the yellow fever booster vaccination. The receptors were gathered from a man aged 18 to 30 who received the YFV17D yellow fever vaccine.

This chain joins TRBV6-7 and TRBJ2-4; D ambiguous. TRBV6-7 is an ORF, and what it does is uncertain. Deletions cut 5 bases from V and 0 bases from J, with 8 bases between. CDR3 size: 14 residues. Here the CDR3 DNA reads TGTGCCAGCAGTCAAGGGATAGCCAAAAACATTCAGTACTTC. Protein product: CASSQGIAKNIQYF.

This clonotype was picked up a small number of times. The chain recombines TRBV6-5 with TRBJ1-1, with no clear D. Between the trimmed V and J ends, which lost 7 bases and 0 bases, there was a span of 12 bases. CDR1 and CDR2 from the germline V gene are MNHEY and SVGAGI. The CDR3 has 14 amino acids. DNA of the CDR3: TGTGCCAGCACCCCAGGATACATGAACACTGAAGCTTTCTTT. It encodes CASTPGYMNTEAFF.

The V and J genes are TRBV6-2 or TRBV6-3 and TRBJ1-5; D is possibly TRBD1 (5 bases). The CDR3 has 17 residues. CDR1 and CDR2 (germline): MNHEY, SVGEGT. The ends were cut back, 2 bases at V and 1 base at J, with 15 bases in the middle. The DNA of the CDR3 is TGTGCCAGCAGTTACCCCCAGGGAACGAGGAGCAATCAGCCCCAGCATTTT. Protein product: CASSYPQGTRSNQPQHF.

V gene TRBV4-1 combines with J gene TRBJ2-3; 11 positions agree with TRBD2. V trimming: 4 bases; J trimming: 1 base; junction bases outside the gene matches: 7. There are 17 residues in the CDR3. Germline CDR1 is MGHRA and CDR2 is YSYEKL. CDR3 bases: TGCGCCAGCAGCCCTTCCGGGACTAGCGGCCGCACAGATACGCAGTATTTT. Translated, it gives CASSPSGTSGRTDTQYF.

The chain has TRBV7-8 and TRBJ2-7, with D hard to call. Trimming shortened V by 4 bases and J by 3 bases, and 10 bases separated the two germline ends. Germline V gene data show CDR1 as SGHVS and CDR2 as FQNEAQ. This CDR3 contains 13 residues. The CDR3 loop reads CASSSQESYEQYV. The CDR3 nucleotides are TGTGCCAGCAGCTCCCAGGAGAGCTACGAGCAGTACGTC.

The chain has TRBV27 and TRBJ1-1; D is unresolved. V was pared by 5 bases and J by 4 bases, with 26 bases between. Germline V gene data show CDR1 as MNHEY and CDR2 as SMNVEV (reference sequence). This CDR3 has 18 amino acids. CDR3 nucleotide sequence: TGTGCCAGCAGTCCCTACCCCCCAGGCAGGAGGAGGGTCACTGAAGCTTTCTTT. Encoded protein: CASSPYPPGRRRVTEAFF.

The gene calls are TRBV20-1 and TRBJ2-3; 12 nucleotides align to TRBD2. This CDR3 is built from 13 residues. CDR1 DFQATT and CDR2 SNEGSKA come from the germline V gene (reference sequence). V lost 8 bases to trimming and J lost 3 bases; unmatched junction nucleotides: 3. The CDR3 reads CSNLAGGTDTQYF. CDR3 sequence (DNA): TGCAGTAACCTAGCGGGGGGGACAGATACGCAGTATTTT.

This clonotype was seen at least ten times. This sequence joins TRBV4-1 and TRBJ1-3; D perhaps matches TRBD1 (5 bases). The CDR3 totals 17 residues. V lost 2 bases to trimming and J lost 4 bases, with 18 bases between them. Germline V CDR1 and CDR2: MGHRA, YSYEKL. The CDR3 protein is CASSQSLGREKGNTIYF. CDR3 sequence (DNA): TGCGCCAGCAGCCAATCTTTGGGCAGGGAAAAAGGAAACACCATATATTTT.

The table lists this clonotype with a few counts. The chain uses TRBV7-8 and TRBJ2-5; the match to TRBD2 covers 11 bases. The CDR3 totals 17 residues. The V and J ends lost 1 base and 0 bases, in that order; junction bases with no gene match: 4. Germline assignment: CDR1 SGHVS and CDR2 FQNEAQ. The CDR3 protein is CASSLELAGEYQETQYF. CDR3 DNA: TGTGCCAGCAGCTTAGAACTAGCGGGGGAGTACCAAGAGACCCAGTACTTC.

This rearrangement joins TRBV6-6 to TRBJ2-7; a weak D match, TRBD1 (5 bases). Germline lookup yields CDR1 MNHNY and CDR2 SVGAGI (reference sequence). This CDR3 is built from 14 residues. The V end lost 6 bases, the J end lost 0 bases, and 12 bases lay between the germline ends. CDR3 sequence reads: CASSPTASSYEQYF. CDR3 sequence (DNA): TGTGCCAGCAGCCCGACAGCGAGCTCCTACGAGCAGTACTTC.

This chain uses TRBV15 with TRBJ1-1; D is perhaps TRBD1 (5 bases). This CDR3 is 16 amino acids long. Between the trimmed V and J ends, which lost 0 bases and 0 bases, there was a span of 11 bases. The germline V gene has CDR1 LNHNV and CDR2 YYDKDF (reference sequence). Written as DNA, the CDR3 is TGTGCCACCAGCAGAGAATGGAGACAGTTGAACACTGAAGCTTTCTTT. It encodes CATSREWRQLNTEAFF.

This clonotype has more than one count but fewer than ten. The chain recombines TRBV6-5 with TRBJ1-2; 11 positions match TRBD1. CDR1 is MNHEY, CDR2 SVGAGI, per germline. The CDR3 consists of 17 residues. Unmatched junction bases numbered 8, after V lost 0 bases and J lost 5 bases. The CDR3 loop is CASSYSPWTGGAYGYTF. The CDR3 DNA is TGTGCCAGCAGTTACTCCCCTTGGACAGGGGGCGCATATGGCTACACCTTC.

The genes are TRBV14 and TRBJ2-1; 11 bases agree with TRBD2. The V and J ends lost 6 bases and 8 bases, in that order; junction bases with no gene match: 9. The CDR3 consists of 15 residues. Per the germline V gene, CDR1 is SGHDN and CDR2 is FVKESK. DNA for the CDR3: TGTGCCAGCAGAATAGCGGGGGGGGAATCCCATGAGCAGTTCTTC. This translates into CASRIAGGESHEQFF. Full variable domain (remainder filled in from reference TRBV14 and TRBJ2-1): EAGVTQFPSHSVIEKGQTVTLRCDPISGHDNLYWYRRVMGKEIKFLLHFVKESKQDESGMPNNRFLAERTGGTYSTLKVQPAELEDSGVYFCASRIAGGESHEQFFGPGTRLTVL.

This rearrangement joins TRBV28 to TRBJ2-1; the match to TRBD1 covers 9 bases. CDR3 size: 13 residues. The V and J ends lost 6 bases and 15 bases, in that order; junction bases with no gene match: 12. CDR1 is MDHEN and CDR2 is SYDVKM in the germline V gene. CDR3 residues: CASRLQAGTGLFF. The DNA of the CDR3 is TGTGCCAGCAGACTTCAGGCCGGGACAGGGTTGTTCTTC.

This clonotype was seen a few times. The chain joins TRBV4-1 to TRBJ2-7, with 8 bases lining up with TRBD1. The CDR3 contains 15 residues. Germline V gene lookup returns CDR1 MGHRA and CDR2 YSYEKL. After removal of 4 bases from V and 5 bases from J, the junction contained 10 bases not matched to a gene. CDR3 coding DNA: TGCGCCAGCAGCCTCCAGGACAGGGCCGCCAACGAGCAGTACTTC. Its translation is CASSLQDRAANEQYF.

This clonotype was picked up a small number of times. The rearrangement joins TRBV4-3 to TRBJ2-1, with TRBD2 matching 10 bases. With V trimmed by 3 bases and J by 7 bases, 12 bases remained unmatched. This CDR3 contains 17 residues. Germline lookup yields CDR1 LGHNA and CDR2 YSLEER. CDR3 residues: CASSQSSGGHGGNEQFF. The CDR3 coding sequence is TGCGCCAGCAGCCAGAGTAGCGGGGGGCATGGGGGGAATGAGCAGTTCTTC.

This chain links TRBV12-3 or TRBV12-4 with TRBJ1-2, with TRBD1 identical over 11 bases. With 5 bases clipped from V and 7 bases from J, the junction kept 6 bases outside the gene matches. The CDR3 runs 14 residues. CDR3 protein: CASSRDRGKGGYTF. Written as DNA, the CDR3 is TGTGCCAGCAGTCGGGACAGGGGGAAAGGTGGCTACACCTTC.

This clonotype has more than one count but fewer than ten. The chain employs TRBV10-2 and TRBJ2-5; maybe TRBD2 (6 bases). The V end lost 8 bases, the J end lost 1 base, and 11 bases lay between the germline ends. Germline CDR1 and CDR2: WSHSY and SAAADI. The CDR3 loop spans 13 amino acids. CDR3: CASAGRIQETQYF. The DNA for the CDR3 is TGCGCCAGCGCGGGACGGATCCAAGAGACCCAGTACTTC.

This clonotype turned up a few times. The chain uses TRBV12-3 or TRBV12-4 and TRBJ2-3; TRBD1 is a possible D gene (6 bases). Trimming cost V 5 bases and J 8 bases, with 14 bases left between them. The CDR3 has 13 residues. CDR3 sequence reads: CASSQQGKGTQYF. DNA of the CDR3: TGTGCCAGCAGTCAACAGGGAAAGGGTACGCAGTATTTT.

This clonotype has a handful of counts. The chain carries TRBV25-1 and TRBJ2-3; no clear D. CDR1 and CDR2 from the germline V gene are MGHDK and SYGVNS. Trimming pared 4 bases from V and 3 bases from J, leaving 11 bases between. The CDR3 spans 14 residues. CDR3 protein: CASSVSYRTDTQYF. The CDR3 DNA reads as TGTGCCAGCAGTGTTTCCTATAGAACAGATACGCAGTATTTT.

The J gene is TRBJ2-1, the V gene TRBV10-1, with 10 bases matching TRBD2. After removal of 3 bases from V and 6 bases from J, the junction contained 2 bases not matched to a gene. The CDR3 totals 14 residues. The germline V gene encodes CDR1 WNHNN and CDR2 SYGVQD (reference sequence). In nucleotides, the CDR3 is TGCGCCAGCAGTGAAAGCGGGGGGGCCAATGAGCAGTTCTTC. It specifies CASSESGGANEQFF.

This clonotype was picked up many times. This CDR3 reads CASSLARGHGELFF. DNA of the CDR3: TGTGCCAGCAGTTTAGCCAGGGGACACGGGGAGCTGTTTTTT. This rearrangement joins TRBV12-3 or TRBV12-4 to TRBJ2-2; D perhaps matches TRBD1 (6 bases). The V and J ends lost 0 bases and 7 bases respectively, with 9 bases between them. The CDR3 sequence is 14 residues long.

The chain employs TRBV20-1 and TRBJ2-1; a weak D match, TRBD2 (5 bases). The CDR3 consists of 14 residues. The V end was cut by 3 bases, the J end by 0 bases, with 9 bases between. CDR1 is DFQATT, CDR2 SNEGSKA, per germline (reference sequence). The CDR3 spells CSARERSSYNEQFF. In nucleotides, the CDR3 is TGCAGTGCTAGGGAGCGGAGCTCCTACAATGAGCAGTTCTTC.

CDR3 region: CASSLLAGGLRAQYF. The CDR3 DNA sequence: TGCGCCAGCAGCTTGCTAGCGGGGGGCCTCCGGGCCCAGTACTTC. This chain connects TRBV5-1 to TRBJ2-5, with 11 bases that match TRBD2. Germline V gene sequence: CDR1 SGHRS, CDR2 YFSETQ. V shed 1 base, J shed 9 bases, and the junction held 8 bases outside the gene matches. The CDR3 has 15 residues.

Only a few counts were recorded for this clonotype. V and J are TRBV6-2 or TRBV6-3 and TRBJ1-2, with D perhaps TRBD1 (6 bases). The CDR3 consists of 13 residues. Germline CDR1 and CDR2: MNHEY and SVGEGT. V lost 8 bases and J 4 bases, leaving 14 bases between the germline ends. This CDR3 is CASGTGGAYGYTF. The CDR3, as DNA: TGTGCCAGCGGAACCGGGGGGGCCTATGGCTACACCTTC.

This clonotype was observed a handful of times. V gene TRBV19 combines with J gene TRBJ1-1, with 7 bases that match TRBD1. Trimming took 3 bases from V and 1 from J; bases not matched to a gene: 5. CDR3 length: 15 amino acids. The V gene's germline CDR1 is LNHDA and CDR2 SQIVND (reference sequence). The CDR3 spells CASSIRGRGNTEAFF. The CDR3 region has the DNA TGTGCCAGTAGTATCAGGGGGAGAGGGAACACTGAAGCTTTCTTT.

This chain joins TRBV3-1 and TRBJ2-4; 7 positions agree with TRBD1. CDR1 is LGHDT, CDR2 YNNKEL, per germline (reference sequence). This CDR3 spans 14 amino acids. V shed 0 bases and J 9 bases; nucleotides not matched to a gene: 5. DNA of the CDR3: TGTGCCAGCAGCCAAGATAGGGACAGCCTCATTCAGTACTTC. This gives the protein CASSQDRDSLIQYF.

The chain carries TRBV7-8 and TRBJ2-7, with unresolved D. CDR3 length equals 13 residues. Trimming removed 4 bases from V and 1 base from J, with 8 bases in between. CDR1 and CDR2 from the germline V gene are SGHVS and FQNEAQ. The CDR3: CASSYRWSYEQYF. Written as DNA, the CDR3 is TGTGCCAGCAGCTACCGATGGTCCTACGAGCAGTACTTC.

A few counts support this clonotype. The chain is built from TRBV2 and TRBJ2-1; 13 bases are shared with TRBD2. Germline CDR1 and CDR2: SNHLY and FYNNEI. This CDR3 is 16 amino acids long. V shed 6 bases and J 6 bases; nucleotides not matched to a gene: 8. This chain's CDR3 is CASSPTGLAGTNEQFF. The CDR3 DNA sequence: TGTGCCAGCAGCCCCACGGGACTAGCGGGGACCAATGAGCAGTTCTTC.